In this sample, the clone carrying this T cell receptor (beta chain) turned up many times. Its antigen is unknown. The data belong to a study of T cells in Graves' hyperthyroidism and ophthalmopathy. Broader study findings: Among clonotypes expanded in thyroid above 0.001, most were also found in blood. From stable hyperthyroidism, ophthalmopathy was separated by a 13 V-J model. It was a median about 7.1 months before onset that the model predicted ophthalmopathy.

The TCR beta CDR3 regions underwent amplification using RNA transcripts as the source. First-round RT-PCR with HTBI primers amplified the TCR CDR3 region. TCRdb independently ran MiXCR on the multiplex PCR reads; one entry per CDR3 protein. Of more than 500,000 distinct CDR3 sequences in the sample, 46% are singletons; the top ten hold about 45%. Any patient presenting with uncontrolled infection, other autoimmune disease, pregnancy or lactation was left out. Germline V lookup: CDR1 ENHRY, CDR2 SYGVKD. This CDR3 is 14 amino acids long. The V gene end was trimmed by 6 bases and the J gene end by 4 bases; junction bases not matched to a gene: 6.

Sequencing was carried out using peripheral blood or thyroid tissue (not recorded which). The V and J genes are TRBV10-3 and TRBJ1-2; 9 nucleotides align to TRBD1. The source is an adult woman with Graves' disease, either hyperthyroidism or ophthalmopathy (not recorded which). The CDR3 spells CAIRGTGPGYGYTF. DNA for the CDR3: TGTGCCATCAGGGGGACAGGGCCGGGCTATGGCTACACCTTC.